This section outlines one T cell receptor (beta chain) sequence together with its context. The TCRbeta library incorporated unique molecular identifiers. TCRdb reanalysed the PCR reads using MiXCR and keeps one entry per CDR3 protein. The repertoire holds hundreds of thousands of distinct CDR3 sequences, with about 15% as singletons. The record originates from a study of T-cell reconstitution after alpha-beta-depleted transplantation in children. J was trimmed by 5 bases and V by 1 base; bases with no gene match: 5. The CDR3 is 15 amino acids. Germline CDR1 and CDR2: SGHAT and FQNNGV. Material: PBMCs from the stem cell graft donor, obtained from the stem cell graft. The chain employs TRBV11-2 and TRBJ2-3; 8 bases are shared with TRBD2. The sequence was obtained from a human donor who donated a stem cell graft to a child with acute myeloid leukemia. CDR3 amino acids: CASSLVGLGGDTQYF. The DNA of the CDR3 is TGTGCCAGCAGCTTAGTGGGACTAGGAGGAGATACGCAGTATTTT.